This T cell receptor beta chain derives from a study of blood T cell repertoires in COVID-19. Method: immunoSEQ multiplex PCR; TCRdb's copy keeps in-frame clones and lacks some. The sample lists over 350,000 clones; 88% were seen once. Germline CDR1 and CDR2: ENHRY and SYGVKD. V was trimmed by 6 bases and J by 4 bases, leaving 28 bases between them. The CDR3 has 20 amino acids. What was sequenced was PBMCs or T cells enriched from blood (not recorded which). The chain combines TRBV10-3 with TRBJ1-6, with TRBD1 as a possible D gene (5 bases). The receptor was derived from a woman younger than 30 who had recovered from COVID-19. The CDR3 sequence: CAISSTIRETSGGYNSPLHF. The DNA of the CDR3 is TGTGCCATCAGCAGCACTATCCGGGAGACTTCTGGGGGGTATAATTCACCCCTCCACTTT.